This T cell receptor beta chain appears in the sequencing data of a study of cytomegalovirus exposure and HLA in healthy donors. Overall study context: The 120 validation repertoires, a later analysis reported, used the same platform as the 550 to 700 repertoires from the first cohort. General study results and limits: According to a subsequent analysis, TCR clusters identified in the first cohort showed a tendency to co-occur across the approximately 130 validation repertoires.

From germline, CDR1 is MRHNA and CDR2 SNTAGT. This CDR3 contains 15 residues. The V and J ends lost 0 bases and 6 bases, in that order; junction bases with no gene match: 6. TCRdb keeps only in-frame clones here, not all; method: immunoSEQ multiplex PCR. The sample yields 150,000 to 200,000 clones, about 89% seen once. This clone was observed a handful of times. Its antigen is currently unknown. Sequencing was done on a sample of PBMCs. This TCR came from a man aged 18-30 years in good health and CMV-seropositive. The V gene is TRBV6-4, the J gene TRBJ2-3; 7 bases fit TRBD2. The CDR3 DNA reads TGTGCCAGCAGTGACTCGCTGGGAGGGGCGGATACGCAGTATTTT. Translating gives CASSDSLGGADTQYF.